These T cell receptor beta chains were read from a single sample in a study of shared clonotypes between healthy human individuals. Assay: immunoSEQ multiplex PCR; the TCRdb copy retains only in-frame clones and omits some. The sample includes approximately 2,200,000 clones, 85% to 95% of them seen just once. The sample taken for sequencing was naive CD8+ T cells from PBMCs. These receptor sequences come from a young man in good health. Some clones in this sample may be carry-over from other donors' samples. Each CDR3 is given with its conserved first and last residue. Fields, in order: J gene, V gene, D gene, CDR3 protein, CDR3 DNA. The D gene is left open where the match is weak.

TRBJ2-7	TRBV18	TRBD1	CASSQPGQHYSYEQYF	TGTGCCAGCTCACAACCGGGACAGCACTATTCCTACGAGCAGTACTTC
TRBJ1-2	TRBV12-5	-	CASGLRGLHGYTF	TGTGCTAGTGGTTTGAGGGGGTTGCATGGCTACACCTTC
TRBJ2-7	TRBV5-6	-	CASSSSLTRLLYEQYF	TGTGCCAGCAGCTCTTCTCTTACACGCTTATTATACGAGCAGTACTTC
TRBJ1-3	TRBV7-2	-	CASSLRPGQGGNTIYF	TGTGCCAGCAGCTTACGGCCCGGGCAGGGAGGAAACACCATATATTTT
TRBJ2-7	TRBV27	TRBD1	CASSTGAHQAYEQYF	TGTGCCAGTTCGACAGGGGCACATCAGGCGTACGAGCAGTACTTC
TRBJ2-2	TRBV4-1	TRBD1	CASRATGTGGRGELFF	TGCGCCAGCAGAGCCACCGGGACAGGGGGCCGGGGGGAGCTGTTTTTT
TRBJ2-7	TRBV28	-	CASRPGPTRARVAGNYF	TGTGCCAGCAGACCTGGCCCCACTCGGGCAAGAGTGGCAGGGAACTACTTC
TRBJ2-7	TRBV4-1	TRBD2	CASSQEVVAGARNEEQYF	TGCGCCAGCAGCCAAGAGGTGGTAGCGGGGGCTAGGAATGAGGAGCAGTACTTC
TRBJ2-7	TRBV7-8	-	CASTDHPGFEIYEQYF	TGTGCCAGCACCGACCATCCGGGGTTCGAGATTTACGAGCAGTACTTC
TRBJ2-3	TRBV7-8	-	CASSLAEATDTQYF	TGTGCCAGCAGCTTAGCTGAGGCCACAGATACGCAGTATTTT
TRBJ2-1	TRBV13	TRBD2	CASSWAGTSDEQFF	TGTGCCAGCAGCTGGGCTGGGACTAGTGATGAGCAGTTCTTC
TRBJ2-7	TRBV14	TRBD2	CASSQDIRRGAPYEQYF	TGTGCCAGCAGCCAAGATATCCGGCGGGGGGCGCCTTACGAGCAGTACTTC
TRBJ2-1	TRBV2	TRBD2	CASSYRGLAGGNEQFF	TGTGCCAGCAGCTACCGAGGGCTAGCGGGAGGAAATGAGCAGTTCTTC
TRBJ1-3	TRBV15	-	CATSNPMGPLYF	TGTGCCACCAGCAACCCAATGGGCCCCTTATATTTT
TRBJ2-1	TRBV15	TRBD1	CATSQGVDEQFF	TGTGCCACCAGCCAGGGGGTCGATGAGCAGTTCTTC